This entry concerns a single T cell receptor beta chain. Its antigen is currently unknown. The germline gives CDR1 SGHTA, CDR2 FQGNSA. The V gene lost 5 bases and the J gene lost 8 bases, with 10 bases spanning the gap. CDR3 length: 12 amino acids. The source of the sample is a study of T cell repertoires in aging, cancer and after chemotherapy. Study-wide points: No conclusions about immunological memory after chemotherapy can be drawn from the repertoire data. In each cancer cohort, median generation probability increased across chemotherapy, suggesting thymic output rebounded.

TCR beta rearrangements were amplified from peripheral blood genomic DNA. A mixed TRB-A/B primer pool amplified rearranged TRB by multiplex touch-down PCR. Each CDR3 protein is one row after TCRdb ran MiXCR on the multiplex PCR reads. Of several thousand distinct CDR3 sequences listed, roughly 32% are singletons. The sequenced sample was blood. The sequence was collected from a human donor in good health. The genes are TRBV7-2 and TRBJ2-1; perhaps TRBD1 as D (5 bases). CDR3 region: CASSVQGHEQFF. For the CDR3, the DNA is TGTGCCAGCAGCGTGCAGGGCCATGAGCAGTTCTTC.